Sequencing of this T cell receptor (beta chain) was carried out in a study of beta chain features in type 1 diabetes. The overall study: Healthy donors, compared against patients, showed similar age, gender and cell yields. Findings and limits, study-wide: Researchers cautioned that cDNA sequencing could over-represent cells with high TCR expression. Type 1 diabetes patients had moderately but significantly shorter TCRB CDR3s in all four CD4+ subsets. Within patients, naive, central memory and Treg TCRB repertoires seemed more similar than within healthy donors.

On this clone itself: Its specificity is not known.

The V segment lost 5 bases and the J segment 6 bases; nucleotides outside the gene matches: 10. Germline loops: CDR1 SGHAT, CDR2 FQNNGV. The CDR3 has 15 amino acids. Of the isolated RNA, all was reverse transcribed, and so the sequenced material was expressed TCRB transcripts. Generated by immunoSEQ multiplex PCR, the TCRdb table keeps only in-frame clones and is missing some. Here the sample spans over 350,000 clones, less than 15% being singletons. Specimen: naive CD4+ T cells from blood. The origin of this receptor is a woman aged 18-29 years in good health. V gene TRBV11-2 combines with J gene TRBJ1-5, with 7 bases that match TRBD1. The CDR3 reads CASSLYSGGGQPQHF. The DNA of the CDR3 is TGTGCCAGCAGCCTCTACTCAGGGGGAGGTCAGCCCCAGCATTTT.